The sequence of this TCR beta chain was determined in a study of cytomegalovirus exposure and HLA in healthy donors. Study-wide points: Some V segments, including TRBV6-2 and TRBV6-3, were excluded as indistinguishable. Presence/absence analysis assumed near-uniform sequencing depth across donors. The study designated some 180 TCR beta chains cytomegalovirus-associated.

The germline CDR1 and CDR2 sequences are GTSNPN and SVGIG (reference sequence). V was trimmed by 0 bases and J by 11 bases, leaving 16 bases between them. This CDR3 contains 13 residues. Note on this clone: The target antigen is unknown.

13 Jbeta primers and 60 Vbeta primers were used for the PCR. The data were produced by immunoSEQ multiplex PCR, yet TCRdb's version contains in-frame clones alone and is incomplete. Here the sample spans roughly 100,000 clones, approximately 79% being singletons. Donors showed nominal health when sampled, although they likely had unrecorded immune exposures. This clonotype was sampled from a man aged 50-59 years in good health and CMV-seropositive. The gene calls are TRBV30 and TRBJ1-1; no firm D call. Sequenced: PBMCs. This CDR3 is CAWSVHPLWEAFF. The CDR3 nucleotides are TGTGCCTGGAGTGTACACCCCCTCTGGGAGGCTTTCTTT. Full variable domain (remainder filled in from reference TRBV30 and TRBJ1-1): SQTIHQWPATLVQPVGSPLSLECTVEGTSNPNLYWYRQAAGRGLQLLFYSVGIGQISSEVPQNLSASRPQDRQFILSSKKLLLSDSGFYLCAWSVHPLWEAFFGQGTRLTVV.